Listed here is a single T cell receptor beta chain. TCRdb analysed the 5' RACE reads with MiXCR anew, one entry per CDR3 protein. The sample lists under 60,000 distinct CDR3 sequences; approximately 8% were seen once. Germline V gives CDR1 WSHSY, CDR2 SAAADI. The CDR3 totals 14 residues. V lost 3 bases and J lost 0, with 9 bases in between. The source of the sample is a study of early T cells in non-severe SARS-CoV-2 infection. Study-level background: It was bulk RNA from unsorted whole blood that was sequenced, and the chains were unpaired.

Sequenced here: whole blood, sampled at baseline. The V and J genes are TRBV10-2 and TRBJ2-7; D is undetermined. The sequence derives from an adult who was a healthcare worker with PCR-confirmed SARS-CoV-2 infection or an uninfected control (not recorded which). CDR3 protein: CASSELRISYEQYF. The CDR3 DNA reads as TGCGCCAGCAGTGAACTCAGGATCTCCTACGAGCAGTACTTC.